This T cell receptor (beta chain) is from a study of regulatory T cells in long-lasting Graves disease. Time point meaning: newly diagnosed GD, antithyroid drugs for less than 3 months. RNA extracted from PBMCs served as the sequencing template. Trimming took off 8 bases at V and 5 bases at J, with 8 bases between the two ends. Germline loops: CDR1 SEHNR, CDR2 FQNEAQ (reference sequence). This CDR3 comprises 11 residues. Libraries of TCR beta came from iRepertoire HTBI primers plus Arm-PCR of CDR3 regions. TCRdb reprocessed the multiplex PCR reads with MiXCR, giving one entry per CDR3 protein. The repertoire has around 250,000 distinct CDR3 sequences, around 20% of them found once; the top ten carry around 20%. This clonotype was observed at least ten times.

The receptor comes from a female donor with Graves disease. The sample was peripheral blood mononuclear cells (PBMCs), taken at new diagnosis, from a patient treated with antithyroid drugs. The chain has TRBV7-9 and TRBJ2-3; D is undetermined. The CDR3, as DNA: TGTGCCAGCTCACCACAAGATACGCAGTATTTT. This translates into CASSPQDTQYF.